The 2 T cell receptor beta chains listed next were all sequenced from one sample in a study of CD8 T cells in ankylosing spondylitis. TCRdb itself ran the 5' RACE reads through MiXCR, one entry per CDR3 protein. The sample lists approximately 140,000 distinct CDR3 sequences; approximately 44% were seen once. The material sequenced was synovial fluid, either unsorted or a sorted T cell fraction (not recorded which). The receptor source for this set is a male donor with ankylosing spondylitis.

The chain joins TRBV27 to TRBJ1-2; 7 positions agree with TRBD1. The CDR3 covers 13 residues. CDR1 is MNHEY, CDR2 SMNVEV, per germline (reference sequence). With 6 bases clipped from V and 8 bases from J, the junction kept 9 bases outside the gene matches. CDR3 region: CASSPGGVRGYTF. In DNA, the CDR3 is TGTGCCAGCAGCCCAGGGGGGGTGCGGGGCTACACCTTC.

This chain links TRBV28 with TRBJ1-1; D uncertain. This CDR3 is built from 16 residues. V lost 6 bases to trimming and J lost 4 bases, with 21 bases between them. Germline values: CDR1 MDHEN, CDR2 SYDVKM. The DNA of the CDR3 is TGTGCCAGCAGCTATACATTGGGGAGTCCCTTCACTGAAGCTTTCTTT. It yields the protein CASSYTLGSPFTEAFF.